This T cell receptor beta chain was profiled in a study of blood T cell repertoires in COVID-19. Study-level information: PBMCs, B-cell-depleted T cells, or T cells were the source of the cDNA or gDNA that made up the material.

Participant reports of clinical history set cohort assignment. Data came from immunoSEQ multiplex PCR; TCRdb stores just in-frame clones and leaves some out. Counted here are about 330,000 clones, over 75% occurring once; the ten biggest clones make up about 5%. The sequenced sample was PBMCs or T cells enriched from blood (not recorded which). The TCR comes from a man aged 25 to 40 who had recovered from COVID-19.

CDR3 DNA sequence: TGCGCCAGCAGTTCGGGGACAGCTGAGTTTTGGCCCCAGCATTTT. This translates into CASSSGTAEFWPQHF. The chain couples TRBV10-1 to TRBJ1-5, with 7 nucleotides matching TRBD1. CDR3 length: 15 residues. The germline V gene has CDR1 WNHNN and CDR2 SYGVQD (reference sequence). Losses at the gene ends were 5 bases for V and 9 bases for J; bases not matched to a gene: 13.